This is a list of T cell receptor beta chains from one sample in a study of monozygotic twins with inflammatory bowel disease. TCRdb reanalyzed the 5' RACE reads, giving one entry per CDR3 protein sequence and no DNA. Its listing shows 420,000 or so distinct CDR3 sequences. Sample: blood. All receptors come from a human donor with ulcerative colitis or Crohn's disease, or a healthy co-twin of an affected twin (not recorded which). Both conserved end residues are part of each CDR3. The order of the fields is V gene, J gene, CDR3 protein.

>TRBV7-2|TRBJ2-1
CASSSKFPGWYNEQFF
>TRBV28|TRBJ2-3
CASSPTSNRDTQYF
>TRBV2|TRBJ1-2
CASTPEFQGAANGYTF
>TRBV4-3|TRBJ2-2
CASSRSMNTGELFF
>TRBV28|TRBJ2-1
CASRPSQRFYNEQFF
>TRBV29-1|TRBJ2-6
CSVRQGATSGANVLTF
>TRBV20-1|TRBJ2-5
CSASSSGKETQYF
>TRBV9|TRBJ2-1
CASSVGGPSYNEQFF
>TRBV7-3|TRBJ2-1
CANSLTAGAYNEQFF
>TRBV24-1|TRBJ2-1
CATSDFGTSKNNEQFF
>TRBV18|TRBJ2-3
CASSSGQGIADTQYF
>TRBV3-1|TRBJ2-7
CASSPRRLAATYEQYF
>TRBV7-3|TRBJ2-2
CASSLTGGTTTGELFF
>TRBV5-5|TRBJ2-7
CASSLVAGDYKNEQYF
>TRBV4-1|TRBJ2-7
CASSQVKREPYEQYF
>TRBV28|TRBJ1-2
CASSFLYGYTF
>TRBV9|TRBJ2-1
CASSVGQQPNEQFF
>TRBV4-3|TRBJ2-7
CASSRHRGTGDEQYF